The 21 T cell receptor beta chains in this list originate from one sample, sequenced in a study of T cell responses to AZD1222 COVID-19 vaccine. The data were produced by immunoSEQ multiplex PCR, yet TCRdb's version contains in-frame clones alone and is incomplete. The sample carries around 170,000 clones, roughly 93% recorded once. Source: peripheral blood, taken on day 0 of AZD1222 vaccination. Receptors originate from an adult in good health.

This sequence joins TRBV5-1 and TRBJ2-1; no clear D. V gave up 0 bases and J gave up 8 bases, with 3 bases separating them. The CDR3 is 11 residues long. Germline values: CDR1 SGHRS, CDR2 YFSETQ. The CDR3 here is CASSLDYEQFF. The CDR3 bases are TGCGCCAGCAGCTTGGACTATGAGCAGTTCTTC.

V usage is TRBV7-3 and J usage is TRBJ2-3, with D tentatively TRBD2 (5 bases). Per the germline V gene, CDR1 is SGHTA and CDR2 is FQGTGA. This CDR3 has 13 residues. The V gene lost 1 base and the J gene lost 5 bases, with 7 bases spanning the gap. CDR3 nucleotides: TGTGCCAGCAGCTTAAGCCGGGAAGATACGCAGTATTTT. As protein: CASSLSREDTQYF.

The CDR3 DNA reads as TGTGCCAGTAGTCCACGGGACAGGCTCTTTGCCGAGCAGTACTTC. It codes for CASSPRDRLFAEQYF. The V and J genes are TRBV19 and TRBJ2-7; 8 nucleotides agree with TRBD1. CDR1 and CDR2 from the germline V gene are LNHDA and SQIVND (reference sequence). V lost 5 bases, J lost 6 bases, and 12 bases stayed unmatched. The CDR3 spans 15 residues.

This chain's CDR3 is CASSEMAGAGGELFF. The CDR3 region has the DNA TGTGCCAGCAGTGAGATGGCAGGGGCGGGCGGGGAGCTGTTTTTT. V usage is TRBV6-1 and J usage is TRBJ2-2, with D tentatively TRBD1 (6 bases). CDR1 is MNHNS and CDR2 is SASEGT in the germline V gene. Trimming removed 3 bases at V and 7 bases at J, with 15 bases between. The CDR3 is made up of 15 amino acids.

This chain links TRBV5-4 with TRBJ2-7; perhaps TRBD2 as D (6 bases). The germline CDR1 and CDR2 sequences are SGHNT and YYREEE (reference sequence). Trimming shortened V by 3 bases and J by 3 bases, and 16 bases separated the two germline ends. The CDR3 has 15 amino acids. CDR3 sequence reads: CASSSHSGAIYEQYF. DNA of the CDR3: TGTGCCAGCAGCTCGCACTCGGGAGCGATCTACGAGCAGTACTTC.

V and J are TRBV12-5 and TRBJ2-1, with 8 bases fitting TRBD2. Unmatched junction bases numbered 11, after V lost 6 bases and J lost 7 bases. Germline V gives CDR1 LGHNT, CDR2 FRNRAP. The CDR3 is 15 amino acids. The CDR3 region is CASGATSGPVNEQFF. The CDR3, as DNA: TGTGCTAGTGGGGCAACTAGCGGTCCTGTGAATGAGCAGTTCTTC.

CDR3 in amino acids: CASSVSVNTEAFF. DNA for the CDR3: TGTGCCAGCAGCGTTTCCGTGAACACTGAAGCTTTCTTT. V is TRBV9 and J is TRBJ1-1; no firm D call. Between the trimmed V and J ends, which lost 2 bases and 0 bases, there was a span of 5 bases. The CDR3 contains 13 residues. The germline V gene encodes CDR1 SGDLS and CDR2 YYNGEE.

The rearrangement links TRBV7-8 to TRBJ1-5; D perhaps matches TRBD1 (6 bases). The germline V gene encodes CDR1 SGHVS and CDR2 FQNEAQ. Trimming cost V 1 base and J 11 bases, with 9 bases left between them. CDR3 length equals 12 residues. The CDR3 protein is CASSLEGGAQHF. The CDR3 coding sequence is TGTGCCAGCAGCTTAGAGGGGGGGGCCCAGCATTTT.

The chain employs TRBV19 and TRBJ1-2; unclear D gene. The germline CDR1 and CDR2 sequences are LNHDA and SQIVND (reference sequence). The V end lost 5 bases, the J end lost 7 bases, and 14 bases lay between the germline ends. The CDR3 has 13 amino acids. The CDR3 DNA reads as TGTGCCAGTAGTTCGACGGATCCGAGTGGCTACACCTTC. Its translation: CASSSTDPSGYTF.

CDR3 coding DNA: TGTGCCACCAGCCGAGGAGGCCTTAACGAAAAACTGTTTTTT. This codes for CATSRGGLNEKLFF. The rearrangement links TRBV15 to TRBJ1-4, with D unresolved. The V gene lost 5 bases and the J gene lost 8 bases, with 15 bases spanning the gap. Germline CDR1 and CDR2: LNHNV and YYDKDF (reference sequence). The CDR3 is 14 amino acids.

The CDR3 region is CASSQANGNTDTQYF. CDR3 bases: TGTGCCAGCAGCCAGGCGAACGGGAACACAGATACGCAGTATTTT. The chain links TRBV7-2 to TRBJ2-3, with TRBD2 as a possible D gene (5 bases). CDR3 size: 15 residues. CDR1 is SGHTA and CDR2 is FQGNSA in the germline V gene. V was cut by 5 bases and J by 2 bases, with 14 bases left in between. The whole variable domain, filled in from reference TRBV7-2 and TRBJ2-3, reads GAGVSQSPSNKVTEKGKDVELRCDPISGHTALYWYRQSLGQGLEFLIYFQGNSAPDKSGLPSDRFSAERTGGSVSTLTIQRTQQEDSAVYLCASSQANGNTDTQYFGPGTRLTVL.

The J gene is TRBJ1-2, the V gene TRBV7-9; no reliable D call. The CDR3 runs to 12 residues. Trimming left V 4 bases short and J 8 bases short, with 11 bases between. Per germline, CDR1 SEHNR and CDR2 FQNEAQ (reference sequence). CDR3 DNA sequence: TGTGCCAGCAGCTCCCAATCTAGGGGCTACACCTTC. Its translation is CASSSQSRGYTF.

Points on this clone: The junction does not match germline at one end; this may be a read error. The chain uses TRBV15 and TRBJ1-3; D gene ambiguous. The CDR3 spans 14 residues. Germline V gives CDR1 LNHNV, CDR2 YYDKDF (reference sequence). CDR3: CATSRASSGNTIYF. The CDR3 nucleotides are TGTGCCACCAGTAGAGCTAGCTCTGGAAACACCATATATTTT.

This clone was found once. This chain links TRBV19 with TRBJ1-1; 11 nucleotides match TRBD1. Trimming at V came to 6 bases and at J to 4 bases, leaving 7 bases not matched to a gene. From germline, CDR1 is LNHDA and CDR2 SQIVND (reference sequence). This CDR3 region has 15 residues. Here the CDR3 reads CASRITGTGGTEAFF. The CDR3 DNA reads as TGTGCCAGTAGAATAACCGGGACAGGGGGCACTGAAGCTTTCTTT.

Only one count was recorded for this clone. The DNA for the CDR3 is TGTGCCAGCAGCCCGAGCGGGACAACGGGGAATGAGCAGTTCTTC. Translating it yields CASSPSGTTGNEQFF. The chain is built from TRBV9 and TRBJ2-1; weak D call: TRBD2 (7 bases). The V gene lost 4 bases and the J gene lost 7 bases, with 18 bases spanning the gap. There are 15 residues in the CDR3. The germline V gene has CDR1 SGDLS and CDR2 YYNGEE.

The rearrangement joins TRBV7-9 to TRBJ1-4; D perhaps matches TRBD1 (5 bases). V lost 0 bases and J lost 8, with 13 bases in between. Germline-derived CDR1 and CDR2 are SEHNR and FQNEAQ (reference sequence). This CDR3 contains 15 residues. CDR3 in amino acids: CASSLARTPEEKLFF. Written as DNA, the CDR3 is TGTGCCAGCAGCTTAGCCAGGACACCTGAAGAAAAACTGTTTTTT.

The gene calls are TRBV7-2 and TRBJ1-3; D perhaps matches TRBD1 (6 bases). Between the trimmed V and J ends, which lost 8 bases and 2 bases, there was a span of 19 bases. This CDR3 comprises 16 residues. Looked up from germline, CDR1 is SGHTA and CDR2 is FQGNSA. The CDR3 region has the DNA TGTGCCAGCCGCGACGAGACAGGCACGCCTGGAAACACCATATATTTT. Translated: CASRDETGTPGNTIYF.

On this clone itself: This CDR3 is also generated by other DNA sequences in the sample. The gene calls are TRBV13 and TRBJ2-5; D assignment may be TRBD1 or TRBD2 (5 bases each). V lost 5 bases, J lost 7 bases, and 11 bases lay in between. CDR3 length: 12 amino acids. CDR1 and CDR2 from the germline V gene are PRHDT and FYEKMQ (reference sequence). The CDR3 loop reads CASSGGRGTQYF. As DNA, the CDR3 is TGTGCCAGCAGCGGGGGTCGGGGGACCCAGTACTTC.

The CDR3 loop is CASSIAGTGREKLFF. In DNA form, the CDR3 reads TGTGCCAGTAGTATAGCGGGGACAGGCCGAGAAAAACTGTTTTTT. The chain is built from TRBV19 and TRBJ1-4, with 8 nucleotides matching TRBD1. Trimming took 1 base from V and 8 from J; bases not matched to a gene: 6. The CDR3 length is 15 residues. CDR1 is LNHDA and CDR2 is SQIVND in the germline V gene (reference sequence).

This chain uses TRBV3-1 (or the pseudogene TRBV3-2) with TRBJ2-7; 10 bases line up with TRBD2. Trimming at V came to 5 bases and at J to 4 bases, leaving 8 bases not matched to a gene. Germline V gene sequence: CDR1 LGHDT, CDR2 YNNKEL (reference sequence). The CDR3 runs 15 residues. CDR3 nucleotides: TGTGCCAGCAGCACAGCGGGGGGGCCTCGGTACGAGCAGTACTTC. It encodes CASSTAGGPRYEQYF.

The V and J genes are TRBV19 and TRBJ1-2, with a weak D call TRBD1 (6 bases). Per germline, CDR1 LNHDA and CDR2 SQIVND (reference sequence). The V end was cut by 0 bases, the J end by 8 bases, with 13 bases between. The CDR3 covers 14 residues. The CDR3 DNA reads TGTGCCAGTAGTATAGATCGGGGGGCCGGCGGCTACACCTTC. This codes for CASSIDRGAGGYTF.